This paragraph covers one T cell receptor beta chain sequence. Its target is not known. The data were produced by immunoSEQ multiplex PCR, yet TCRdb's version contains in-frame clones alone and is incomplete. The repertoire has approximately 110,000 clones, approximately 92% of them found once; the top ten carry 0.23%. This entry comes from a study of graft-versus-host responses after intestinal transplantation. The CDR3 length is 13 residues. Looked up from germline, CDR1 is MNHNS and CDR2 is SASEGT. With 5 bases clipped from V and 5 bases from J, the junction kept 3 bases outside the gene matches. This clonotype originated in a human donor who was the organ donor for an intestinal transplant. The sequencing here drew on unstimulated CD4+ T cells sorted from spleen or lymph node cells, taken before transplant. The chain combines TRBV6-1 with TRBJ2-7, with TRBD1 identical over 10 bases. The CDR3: CASSYDRGHEQYF. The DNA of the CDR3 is TGTGCCAGCAGTTATGACAGGGGGCACGAGCAGTACTTC.